This T cell receptor (beta chain) was recorded in a study of T-cell reconstitution after alpha-beta-depleted transplantation in children. A TCRbeta library incorporating unique molecular identifiers was prepared. TCRdb itself ran the PCR reads through MiXCR, one entry per CDR3 protein. The sample consists of around 250,000 distinct CDR3 sequences, about 10% of them appearing once. CDR3 length: 14 residues. Germline CDR1 MNHEY, CDR2 SVGAGI. V shed 4 bases and J shed 3 bases, with 10 bases lying between them. This clonotype was seen ten or more times. This receptor was identified in a human donor who donated a stem cell graft to a child with SCID. The V gene is TRBV6-5, the J gene TRBJ2-4, with a weak D call TRBD2 (6 bases). Source: PBMCs from the stem cell graft donor, taken from the stem cell graft. The CDR3: CASSSSVNKNIQYF. The CDR3 region has the DNA TGTGCCAGCAGTTCTAGCGTGAACAAAAACATTCAGTACTTC.